This is a list of T cell receptor beta chains from one sample in a study of T-cell memory formation after mild COVID-19. Each CDR3 protein is one row after TCRdb ran MiXCR on the 5' RACE reads. The table has under 250,000 distinct CDR3 sequences, approximately 15% seen once. Sequencing was done on a sample of PBMCs or a T cell subset sorted from them (not recorded which). These TCRs come from an adult woman who had mild COVID-19 (a few samples of this study predate the infection). Cell type and time point are not known. Each CDR3 is given without its conserved first and last residue. Clone size is shown for a subset of rows, as once, few, many or a class of expanded clone.

j_gene | v_gene | abundance | CDR3aa
TRBJ1-6 | TRBV7-2 | few | ASSLEVYSYNSPLH
TRBJ1-3 | TRBV6-5 | once | ASSYIPGNTIY
TRBJ2-5 | TRBV5-1 | few | ASSSLGLAGGRETETQY
TRBJ1-1 | TRBV20-1 | . | SARTGTGVVDTEAF
TRBJ2-7 | TRBV3-1 | few | ASSGAYSYEQY
TRBJ1-5 | TRBV24-1 | few | ATSDSRGARQPQH
TRBJ1-2 | TRBV5-1 | . | ASSLDPGPIYGYT
TRBJ2-7 | TRBV11-2 | few | ASSSQGGGEEQY
TRBJ1-2 | TRBV29-1 | few | SVEGRGQSSGYT
TRBJ2-3 | TRBV7-2 | few | ASSLGRGRASTDTQY
TRBJ1-1 | TRBV30 | few | AWSVPLTNTEAF
TRBJ1-2 | TRBV5-1 | many | ASSLDPRAAYGYT
TRBJ2-7 | TRBV12-3/TRBV12-4 | many | ASSLRQGSIYEQY
TRBJ1-1 | TRBV20-1 | many | SASIPGDTEAF
TRBJ2-2 | TRBV23-1 | . | ASSHSGLLAGELF
TRBJ2-3 | TRBV7-3 | many | ASSWRAGVTDTQY
TRBJ1-4 | TRBV5-1 | many | ASSSSTNSARGEKLF
TRBJ1-2 | TRBV14 | . | ASSQGTGLRYGYT
TRBJ2-1 | TRBV7-3 | few | ASSSIGTSGDNEQF
TRBJ2-5 | TRBV20-1 | few | SAPKGGKETQY
TRBJ2-1 | TRBV4-2 | . | ASSRGLGAGEQF
TRBJ2-5 | TRBV20-1 | few | SARDEDRFKTQY
TRBJ1-2 | TRBV6-1 | few | ASSLGTGQRS
TRBJ1-2 | TRBV5-6 | once | ASSSTDRETYGYT
TRBJ1-2 | TRBV5-4 | many | ASSAQTRDSYGYT
TRBJ2-5 | TRBV6-5 | . | ASSPPGRTQETQY
TRBJ2-1 | TRBV4-3 | . | ASSPNFGTSGYNEQF
TRBJ1-1 | TRBV7-3 | many | ASSRGLNTEAF
TRBJ1-1 | TRBV6-1 | few | ASRAYRRAFAMNTEAF
TRBJ1-3 | TRBV12-3/TRBV12-4 | few | ASSPQTGIGSGNTIY
TRBJ1-2 | TRBV5-8 | few | ASSNRGVLYGYT
TRBJ2-7 | TRBV10-3 | many | AISESQDSYEQY
TRBJ2-3 | TRBV4-1 | . | ASSQRGLAGGDTDTQY
TRBJ1-3 | TRBV7-6 | many | ASSSQTGGTSGNTIY
TRBJ2-2 | TRBV6-5 | . | ASSYFVPGELF
TRBJ1-2 | TRBV6-1 | . | ATGNYGYT
TRBJ2-1 | TRBV7-2 | few | ASSLLVKGNEQF
TRBJ2-3 | TRBV7-9 | . | ASSQRTGGTDTQY
TRBJ1-5 | TRBV2 | few | ASREDRLDQPQH
TRBJ2-4 | TRBV4-1 | few | ASSQERGLQY
TRBJ2-2 | TRBV7-9 | . | ASSRTSVSGELF
TRBJ2-1 | TRBV9 | . | ASSGHTGNEQF
TRBJ2-1 | TRBV24-1 | few | AISRGGAGGPYNEQF